This T cell receptor beta chain comes out of a study of blood T cells in healthy people across ages. The wider study: About one barcoded beta molecule per two T cells was the capture yield of template switching. Whole-study results and caveats: Roughly linear age-related decline in beta diversity appeared, significant by age 40.

This clonotype was detected a few times. Its antigen remains unknown. With a J-beta primer mix and a sample-barcoded 5' primer, a second PCR ran roughly 6 to 12 cycles. Researchers report that a template-switch adaptor with 12 random nucleotides tagged each cDNA molecule. Every sample produced at least 2.5 million CDR3-containing paired-end reads. TCRdb fed the 5' RACE reads into MiXCR, producing one record per CDR3 protein. In the table there are roughly 800,000 distinct CDR3 sequences, 58% of which are singletons. CDR1 is LGHNA and CDR2 is YSLEER in the germline V gene. V dropped 3 bases and J dropped 1 base, with 7 bases sitting between them. The CDR3 is 13 amino acids.

The source is a man between 25 and 39 years old in good health. This chain connects TRBV4-3 to TRBJ2-7; D might be TRBD2 (6 bases). Sample: blood. In DNA form, the CDR3 reads TGCGCCAGCAGCCACCGGGGGTCCTACGAGCAGTACTTC. The encoded protein is CASSHRGSYEQYF.